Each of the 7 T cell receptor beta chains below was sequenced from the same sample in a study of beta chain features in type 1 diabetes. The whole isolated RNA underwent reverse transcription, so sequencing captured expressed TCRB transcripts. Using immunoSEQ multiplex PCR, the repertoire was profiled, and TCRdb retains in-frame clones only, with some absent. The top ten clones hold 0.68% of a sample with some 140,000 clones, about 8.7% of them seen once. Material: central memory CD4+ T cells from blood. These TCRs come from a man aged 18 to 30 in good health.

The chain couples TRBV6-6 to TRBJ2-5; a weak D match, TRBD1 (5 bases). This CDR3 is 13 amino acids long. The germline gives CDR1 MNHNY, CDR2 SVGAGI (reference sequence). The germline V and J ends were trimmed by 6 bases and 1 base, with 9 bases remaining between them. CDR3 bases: TGTGCCAGCAGGTTGACAGCCCAAGAGACCCAGTACTTC. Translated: CASRLTAQETQYF.

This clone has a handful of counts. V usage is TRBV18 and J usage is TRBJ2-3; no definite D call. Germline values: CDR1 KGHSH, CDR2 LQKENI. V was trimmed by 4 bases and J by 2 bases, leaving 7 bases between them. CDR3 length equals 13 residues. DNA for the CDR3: TGTGCCAGCTCACATGACATCACAGATACGCAGTATTTT. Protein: CASSHDITDTQYF.

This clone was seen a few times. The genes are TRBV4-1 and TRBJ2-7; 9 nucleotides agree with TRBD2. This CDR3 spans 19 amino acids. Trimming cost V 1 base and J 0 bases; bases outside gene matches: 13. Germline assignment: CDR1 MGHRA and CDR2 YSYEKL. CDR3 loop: CASSQVLAGGPLSSYEQYF. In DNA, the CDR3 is TGCGCCAGCAGCCAAGTCCTTGCGGGGGGGCCTCTGAGCTCCTACGAGCAGTACTTC.

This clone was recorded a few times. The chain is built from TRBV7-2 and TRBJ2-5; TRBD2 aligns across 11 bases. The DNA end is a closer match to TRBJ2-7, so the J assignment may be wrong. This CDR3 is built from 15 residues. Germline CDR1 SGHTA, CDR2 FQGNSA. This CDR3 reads CASSMGGTSGYEQYF. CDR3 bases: TGTGCCAGCAGCATGGGCGGGACTAGCGGCTACGAGCAGTACTTC.

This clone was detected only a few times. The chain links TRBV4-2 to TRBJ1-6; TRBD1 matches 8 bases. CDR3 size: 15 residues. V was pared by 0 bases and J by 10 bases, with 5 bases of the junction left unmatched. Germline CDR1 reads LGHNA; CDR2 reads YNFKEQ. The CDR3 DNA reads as TGTGCCAGCAGCCAAGAACAGGACAGGGCATCACCCCTCCACTTT. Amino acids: CASSQEQDRASPLHF.

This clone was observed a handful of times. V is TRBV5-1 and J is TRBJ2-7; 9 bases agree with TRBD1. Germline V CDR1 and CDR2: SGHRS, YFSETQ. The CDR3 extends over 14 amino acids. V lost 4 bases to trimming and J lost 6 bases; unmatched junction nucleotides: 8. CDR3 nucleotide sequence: TGCGCCAGCAGCGCGGGACAGGGTTTAACCGAGCAGTACTTC. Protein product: CASSAGQGLTEQYF.

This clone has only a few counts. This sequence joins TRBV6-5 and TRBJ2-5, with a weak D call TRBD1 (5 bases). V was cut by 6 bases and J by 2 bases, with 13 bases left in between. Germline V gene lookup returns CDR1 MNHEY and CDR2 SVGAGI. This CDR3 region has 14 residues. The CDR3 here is CASRFQGIQETQYF. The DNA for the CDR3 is TGTGCCAGCAGGTTCCAGGGAATACAAGAGACCCAGTACTTC.